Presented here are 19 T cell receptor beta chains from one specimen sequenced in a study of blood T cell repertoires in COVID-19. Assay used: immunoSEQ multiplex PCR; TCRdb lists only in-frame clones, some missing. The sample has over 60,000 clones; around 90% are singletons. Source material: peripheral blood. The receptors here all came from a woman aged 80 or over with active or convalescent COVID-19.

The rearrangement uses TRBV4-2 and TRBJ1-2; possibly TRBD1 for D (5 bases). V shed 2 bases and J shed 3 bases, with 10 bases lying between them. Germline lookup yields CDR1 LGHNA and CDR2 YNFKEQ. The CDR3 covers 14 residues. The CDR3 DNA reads TGTGCCAGCAGCCAATGGGGGGGAGACTATGGCTACACCTTC. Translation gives CASSQWGGDYGYTF.

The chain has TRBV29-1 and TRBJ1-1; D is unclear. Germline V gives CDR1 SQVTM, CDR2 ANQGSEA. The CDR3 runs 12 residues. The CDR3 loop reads CGSPEINTEAFF. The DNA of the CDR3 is TGCGGGAGCCCAGAGATCAACACTGAAGCTTTCTTT.

This chain's CDR3 is CASSPPGLAGYEQYF. As DNA, the CDR3 is TGTGCCAGCTCACCCCCGGGACTAGCGGGCTACGAGCAGTACTTC. The chain is built from TRBV18 and TRBJ2-7; TRBD2 matches 12 bases. The CDR3 covers 15 residues. V lost 3 bases and J lost 3; bases outside the gene matches: 3. The germline gives CDR1 KGHSH, CDR2 LQKENI.

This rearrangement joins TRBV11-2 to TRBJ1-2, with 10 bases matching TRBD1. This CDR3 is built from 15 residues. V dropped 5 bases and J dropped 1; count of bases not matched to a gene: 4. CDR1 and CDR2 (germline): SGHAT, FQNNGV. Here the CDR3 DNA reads TGTGCCAGCAGCCCCGACAGGGGGCGTAACTATGGCTACACCTTC. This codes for CASSPDRGRNYGYTF. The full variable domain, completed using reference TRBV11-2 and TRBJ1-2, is EAGVAQSPRYKIIEKRQSVAFWCNPISGHATLYWYQQILGQGPKLLIQFQNNGVVDDSQLPKDRFSAERLKGVDSTLKIQPAKLEDSAVYLCASSPDRGRNYGYTFGSGTRLTVV.

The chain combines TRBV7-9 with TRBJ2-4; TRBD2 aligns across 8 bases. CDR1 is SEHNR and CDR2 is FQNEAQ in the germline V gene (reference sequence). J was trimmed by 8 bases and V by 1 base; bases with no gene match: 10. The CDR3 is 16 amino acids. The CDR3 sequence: CASSLVSGAPEDIQYF. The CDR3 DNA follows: TGTGCCAGCAGCTTAGTTAGCGGGGCCCCAGAGGACATTCAGTACTTC.

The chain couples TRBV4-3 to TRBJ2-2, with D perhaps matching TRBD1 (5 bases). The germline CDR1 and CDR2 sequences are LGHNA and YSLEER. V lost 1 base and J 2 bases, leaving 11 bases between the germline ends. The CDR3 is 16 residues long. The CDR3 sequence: CASSQVRQGNTGELFF. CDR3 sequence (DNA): TGCGCCAGCAGCCAAGTCCGGCAGGGCAACACCGGGGAGCTGTTTTTT.

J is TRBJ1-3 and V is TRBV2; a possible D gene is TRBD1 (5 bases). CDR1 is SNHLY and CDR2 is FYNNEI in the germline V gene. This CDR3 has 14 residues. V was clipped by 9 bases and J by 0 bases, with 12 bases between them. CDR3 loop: CARHRPGSGNTIYF. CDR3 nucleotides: TGTGCCAGGCACAGGCCTGGCTCTGGAAACACCATATATTTT. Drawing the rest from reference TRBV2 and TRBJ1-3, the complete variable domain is EPEVTQTPSHQVTQMGQEVILRCVPISNHLYFYWYRQILGQKVEFLVSFYNNEISEKSEIFDDQFSVERPDGSNFTLKIRSTKLEDSAMYFCARHRPGSGNTIYFGEGSWLTVV.

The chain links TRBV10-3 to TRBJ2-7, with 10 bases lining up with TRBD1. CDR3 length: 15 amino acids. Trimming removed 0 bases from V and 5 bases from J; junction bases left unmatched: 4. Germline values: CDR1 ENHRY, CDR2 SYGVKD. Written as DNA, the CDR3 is TGTGCCATCAGTGAGTCGGGGACAGGGGATCACGAGCAGTACTTC. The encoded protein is CAISESGTGDHEQYF.

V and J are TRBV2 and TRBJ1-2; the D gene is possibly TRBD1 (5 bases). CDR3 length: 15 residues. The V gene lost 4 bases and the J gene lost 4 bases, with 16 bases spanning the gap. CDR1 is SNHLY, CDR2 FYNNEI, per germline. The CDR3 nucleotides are TGTGCCAGCAGTGCGGCAGGGATCAGTGGCTATGGCTACACCTTC. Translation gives CASSAAGISGYGYTF.

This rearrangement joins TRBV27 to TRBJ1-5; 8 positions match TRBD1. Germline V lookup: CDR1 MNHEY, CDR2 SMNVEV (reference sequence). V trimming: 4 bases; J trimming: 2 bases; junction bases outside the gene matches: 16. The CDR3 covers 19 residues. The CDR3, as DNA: TGTGCCAGCAGTTCTAGAGGACAGGGCATAATTCTAGGCAATCAGCCCCAGCATTTT. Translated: CASSSRGQGIILGNQPQHF.

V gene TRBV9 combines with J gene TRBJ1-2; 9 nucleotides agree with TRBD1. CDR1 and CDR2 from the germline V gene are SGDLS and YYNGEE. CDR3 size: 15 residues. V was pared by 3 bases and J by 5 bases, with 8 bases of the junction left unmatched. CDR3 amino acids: CASSAGQGLFYGYTF. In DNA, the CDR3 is TGTGCCAGCAGCGCGGGACAGGGTCTCTTTTATGGCTACACCTTC.

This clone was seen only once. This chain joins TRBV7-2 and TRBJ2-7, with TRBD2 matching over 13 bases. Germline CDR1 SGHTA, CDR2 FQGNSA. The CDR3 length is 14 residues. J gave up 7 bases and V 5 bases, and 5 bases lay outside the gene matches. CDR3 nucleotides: TGTGCCAGCAGCAGGACTAGCGGGGGCTGGGAGCAGTACTTC. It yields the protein CASSRTSGGWEQYF.

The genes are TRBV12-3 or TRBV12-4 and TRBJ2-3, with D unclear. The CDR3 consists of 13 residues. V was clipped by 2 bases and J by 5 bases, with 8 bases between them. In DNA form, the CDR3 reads TGTGCCAGCAGTTTATCAGGTCAAGATACGCAGTATTTT. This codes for CASSLSGQDTQYF.

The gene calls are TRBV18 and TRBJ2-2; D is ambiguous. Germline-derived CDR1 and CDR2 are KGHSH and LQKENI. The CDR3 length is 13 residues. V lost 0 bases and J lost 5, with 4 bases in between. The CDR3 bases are TGTGCCAGCTCACCACCCCCGACCGGGGAGCTGTTTTTT. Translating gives CASSPPPTGELFF.

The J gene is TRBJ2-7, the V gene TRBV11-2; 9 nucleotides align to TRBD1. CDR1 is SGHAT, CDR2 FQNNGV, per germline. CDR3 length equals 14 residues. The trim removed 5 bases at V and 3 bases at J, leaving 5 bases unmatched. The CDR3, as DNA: TGTGCCAGCAGCCGGGGACAGGGCGGCTACGAGCAGTACTTC. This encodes CASSRGQGGYEQYF.

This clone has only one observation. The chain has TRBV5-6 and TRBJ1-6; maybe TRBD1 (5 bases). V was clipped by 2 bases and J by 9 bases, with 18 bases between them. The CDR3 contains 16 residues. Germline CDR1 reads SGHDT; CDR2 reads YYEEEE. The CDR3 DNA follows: TGTGCCAGCAGCTTTCAGGTTAGGGGTGCTCGTTCACCCCTCCACTTT. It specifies CASSFQVRGARSPLHF.

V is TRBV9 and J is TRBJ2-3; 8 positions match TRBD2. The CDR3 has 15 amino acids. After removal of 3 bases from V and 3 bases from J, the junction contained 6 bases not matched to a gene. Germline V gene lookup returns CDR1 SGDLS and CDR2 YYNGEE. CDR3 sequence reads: CASSGRGGLTDTQYF. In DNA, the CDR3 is TGTGCCAGCAGCGGTCGGGGGGGCTTAACAGATACGCAGTATTTT.

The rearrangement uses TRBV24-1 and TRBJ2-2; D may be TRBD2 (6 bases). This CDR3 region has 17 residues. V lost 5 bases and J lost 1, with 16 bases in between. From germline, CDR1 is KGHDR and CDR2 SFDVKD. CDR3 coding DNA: TGTGCCACCAGTGCCCAACCGGGGGAAGGGAACACCGGGGAGCTGTTTTTT. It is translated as CATSAQPGEGNTGELFF.

The CDR3 spells CASSFASGEQDTQYF. DNA for the CDR3: TGTGCCAGCAGCTTCGCTAGCGGGGAGCAAGATACGCAGTATTTT. The chain links TRBV7-3 to TRBJ2-3; TRBD2 matches 9 bases. CDR3 length: 15 residues. Unmatched junction bases numbered 6, after V lost 3 bases and J lost 5 bases. Per germline, CDR1 SGHTA and CDR2 FQGTGA.